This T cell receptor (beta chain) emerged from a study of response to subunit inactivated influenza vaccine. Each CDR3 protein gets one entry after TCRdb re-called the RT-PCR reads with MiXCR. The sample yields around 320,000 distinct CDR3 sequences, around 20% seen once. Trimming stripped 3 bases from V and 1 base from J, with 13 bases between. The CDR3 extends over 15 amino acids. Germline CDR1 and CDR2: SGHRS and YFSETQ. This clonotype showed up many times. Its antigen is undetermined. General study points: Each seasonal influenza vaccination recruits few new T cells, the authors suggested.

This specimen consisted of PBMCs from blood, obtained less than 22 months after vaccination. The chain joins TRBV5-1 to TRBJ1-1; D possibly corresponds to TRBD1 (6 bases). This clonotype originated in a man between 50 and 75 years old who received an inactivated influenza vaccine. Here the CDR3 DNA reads TGCGCCAGCAGCTCTCGAGGACAGCCGAACACTGAAGCTTTCTTT. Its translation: CASSSRGQPNTEAFF.